This T cell receptor beta chain was profiled in a study of cytomegalovirus exposure and HLA in healthy donors. Use of 60 Vbeta and 13 Jbeta primers characterized the PCR. Generated by immunoSEQ multiplex PCR, the TCRdb table keeps only in-frame clones and is missing some. This repertoire shows 85,000 to 130,000 clones, about 70% found once; its top ten account for about 2.8%. The TCR was taken from a female donor in good health and CMV-seronegative. The specimen was PBMCs.

The CDR3 bases are TGTGCCAGCAGTTCCAATGGACAGGGAGGGACTGAAGCTTTCTTT. Encoded protein: CASSSNGQGGTEAFF. The rearrangement uses TRBV6-5 and TRBJ1-1; the match to TRBD1 covers 8 bases. Germline lookup yields CDR1 MNHEY and CDR2 SVGAGI. Trimming cost V 4 bases and J 5 bases; bases outside gene matches: 9. This CDR3 is 15 amino acids long.